Listed below are T cell receptor beta chains from one sample, sequenced in a study of spatial heterogeneity in lung cancer. One entry per CDR3 protein results from TCRdb running MiXCR on the 5' RACE reads. This sample has under 35,000 distinct CDR3 sequences, with about 5.2% found just once. This specimen consisted of PBMCs, obtained at follow-up. The receptors were sampled from a female donor with early-stage non-small cell lung cancer. CDR3s include the opening cysteine and the closing phenylalanine or tryptophan. D genes are given only for firm matches. Only part of the rows carry a size: once, few, many, or a class if the clone is expanded.

abundance: many
len: 17
v_gene: TRBV7-6
j_gene: TRBJ2-3
d_gene: -
CDR3aa: CASSLGATGGGTDTQYF
CDR3nt: TGTGCCAGCAGCTTAGGGGCCACAGGGGGAGGGACAGATACGCAGTATTTT

abundance: many
len: 17
v_gene: TRBV11-2
j_gene: TRBJ2-7
d_gene: TRBD1
CDR3aa: CASSRLQGTGPKYEQYF
CDR3nt: TGTGCCAGCAGCCGCTTACAAGGGACAGGCCCTAAATACGAGCAGTACTTC

abundance: few
len: 15
v_gene: TRBV3-1
j_gene: TRBJ2-5
d_gene: -
CDR3aa: CASSLRGRGRETQYF
CDR3nt: TGTGCCAGCAGCCTAAGAGGGCGAGGTAGAGAGACCCAGTACTTC

abundance: many
len: 14
v_gene: TRBV28
j_gene: TRBJ1-6
d_gene: -
CDR3aa: CASSFPGQQSPLHF
CDR3nt: TGTGCCAGCAGTTTTCCAGGGCAGCAATCACCCCTCCACTTT

abundance: many
len: 15
v_gene: TRBV27
j_gene: TRBJ1-5
d_gene: -
CDR3aa: CASRRWGHFNQPQHF
CDR3nt: TGTGCCAGCAGACGCTGGGGACACTTCAATCAGCCCCAGCATTTT

abundance: many
len: 12
v_gene: TRBV6-2/TRBV6-3
j_gene: TRBJ1-2
d_gene: -
CDR3aa: CASSWDRSSVTF
CDR3nt: TGTGCCAGCAGTTGGGACCGCTCCTCGGTCACCTTC

abundance: few
len: 14
v_gene: TRBV7-9
j_gene: TRBJ2-3
d_gene: -
CDR3aa: CASSLIVGADTQYF
CDR3nt: TGTGCCAGCAGCTTAATCGTAGGCGCAGATACGCAGTATTTT

abundance: many
len: 17
v_gene: TRBV7-9
j_gene: TRBJ2-1
d_gene: -
CDR3aa: CASSLDGFMSSYNEQFF
CDR3nt: TGTGCCAGCAGCTTAGATGGGTTCATGAGCTCCTACAATGAGCAGTTCTTC

abundance: -
len: 14
v_gene: TRBV24-1
j_gene: TRBJ2-5
d_gene: -
CDR3aa: CATSADASEKTQYF
CDR3nt: TGTGCCACCAGTGCTGACGCTAGCGAAAAGACCCAGTACTTC

abundance: many
len: 15
v_gene: TRBV29-1
j_gene: TRBJ2-5
d_gene: TRBD2
CDR3aa: CSVEVPLAGEETQYF
CDR3nt: TGCAGCGTTGAAGTCCCTCTAGCGGGAGAAGAGACCCAGTACTTC

abundance: many
len: 16
v_gene: TRBV7-2
j_gene: TRBJ2-1
d_gene: TRBD2
CDR3aa: CASSVTSGSSYNEQFF
CDR3nt: TGTGCCAGCAGCGTGACTAGCGGGAGCTCCTACAATGAGCAGTTCTTC

abundance: large
len: 13
v_gene: TRBV20-1
j_gene: TRBJ2-7
d_gene: -
CDR3aa: CSARDIGGDEQYF
CDR3nt: TGCAGTGCTAGAGATATCGGGGGCGACGAGCAGTACTTC

abundance: many
len: 14
v_gene: TRBV9
j_gene: TRBJ2-3
d_gene: TRBD2
CDR3aa: CASSVGTTADTQYF
CDR3nt: TGTGCCAGCAGCGTTGGGACTACCGCAGATACGCAGTATTTT

abundance: -
len: 17
v_gene: TRBV15
j_gene: TRBJ2-7
d_gene: -
CDR3aa: CATSQSRGASGEGEQYF
CDR3nt: TGTGCCACCAGCCAATCACGGGGGGCTAGCGGAGAGGGCGAGCAGTACTTC

abundance: many
len: 14
v_gene: TRBV10-3
j_gene: TRBJ2-2
d_gene: -
CDR3aa: CAIPMGENTGELFF
CDR3nt: TGTGCCATCCCCATGGGGGAGAACACCGGGGAGCTGTTTTTT

abundance: many
len: 14
v_gene: TRBV2
j_gene: TRBJ2-1
d_gene: -
CDR3aa: CASSEIPQGHEQFF
CDR3nt: TGTGCCAGCAGTGAAATACCGCAGGGCCATGAGCAGTTCTTC

abundance: few
len: 15
v_gene: TRBV6-1
j_gene: TRBJ2-7
d_gene: TRBD2
CDR3aa: CASTSASGGAYEQYF
CDR3nt: TGTGCCAGCACCTCGGCTAGCGGGGGGGCGTACGAGCAGTACTTC

abundance: many
len: 12
v_gene: TRBV28
j_gene: TRBJ2-7
d_gene: -
CDR3aa: CASSLTPYEQYF
CDR3nt: TGTGCCAGCAGTTTGACACCTTACGAGCAGTACTTC

abundance: many
len: 13
v_gene: TRBV29-1
j_gene: TRBJ2-7
d_gene: TRBD2
CDR3aa: CSVKLAGVGEQYF
CDR3nt: TGCAGCGTTAAACTAGCGGGAGTGGGCGAGCAGTACTTC

abundance: many
len: 13
v_gene: TRBV7-6
j_gene: TRBJ2-2
d_gene: -
CDR3aa: CASSPTSVGELFF
CDR3nt: TGTGCCAGCAGTCCCACGTCGGTCGGGGAGCTGTTTTTT

abundance: many
len: 16
v_gene: TRBV6-2/TRBV6-3
j_gene: TRBJ2-7
d_gene: -
CDR3aa: CASSRAGELLSYEQYF
CDR3nt: TGTGCCAGCAGTCGCGCCGGGGAACTTCTCTCCTACGAGCAGTACTTC

abundance: many
len: 13
v_gene: TRBV2
j_gene: TRBJ2-7
d_gene: -
CDR3aa: CASSEGQPYEQYF
CDR3nt: TGTGCCAGCAGTGAAGGGCAGCCCTACGAGCAGTACTTC

abundance: many
len: 16
v_gene: TRBV7-2
j_gene: TRBJ2-5
d_gene: TRBD2
CDR3aa: CASSLMLRAGEETQYF
CDR3nt: TGTGCCAGCAGCTTAATGTTAAGAGCGGGGGAGGAGACCCAGTACTTC

abundance: once
len: 14
v_gene: TRBV7-2
j_gene: TRBJ1-6
d_gene: -
CDR3aa: CASSLALNNSPLHF
CDR3nt: TGTGCCAGCAGCTTAGCACTCAATAATTCACCCCTCCACTTT

abundance: many
len: 14
v_gene: TRBV12-3/TRBV12-4
j_gene: TRBJ1-4
d_gene: -
CDR3aa: CASSLDSPNEKLFF
CDR3nt: TGTGCCAGCAGTTTAGACAGCCCTAATGAAAAACTGTTTTTT

abundance: many
len: 14
v_gene: TRBV20-1
j_gene: TRBJ2-7
d_gene: -
CDR3aa: CSTRKTQSSYEQYF
CDR3nt: TGCAGTACGAGGAAAACCCAAAGCTCCTACGAGCAGTACTTC

abundance: many
len: 12
v_gene: TRBV20-1
j_gene: TRBJ2-7
d_gene: TRBD2
CDR3aa: CSARRTRNEQYF
CDR3nt: TGCAGTGCTAGACGGACTAGGAACGAGCAGTACTTC

abundance: many
len: 14
v_gene: TRBV7-9
j_gene: TRBJ1-2
d_gene: -
CDR3aa: CASSPGQPNYGYTF
CDR3nt: TGTGCCAGCAGCCCTGGACAACCTAACTATGGCTACACCTTC

abundance: -
len: 15
v_gene: TRBV6-2/TRBV6-3
j_gene: TRBJ1-6
d_gene: -
CDR3aa: CASRNDGSYNSPLHF
CDR3nt: TGTGCCAGCAGAAATGACGGCTCCTATAATTCACCCCTCCACTTT

abundance: many
len: 18
v_gene: TRBV2
j_gene: TRBJ2-1
d_gene: TRBD2
CDR3aa: CASRRAGGPSFAYNEQFF
CDR3nt: TGTGCCAGCAGGAGAGCGGGAGGGCCCTCCTTTGCCTACAATGAGCAGTTCTTC

abundance: -
len: 14
v_gene: TRBV5-6
j_gene: TRBJ1-5
d_gene: -
CDR3aa: CASSPGRGNQPQHF
CDR3nt: TGTGCCAGCAGCCCTGGGAGGGGCAATCAGCCCCAGCATTTT

abundance: many
len: 13
v_gene: TRBV5-4
j_gene: TRBJ1-1
d_gene: -
CDR3aa: CASSLTGGAEAFF
CDR3nt: TGTGCCAGCAGCCTGACTGGGGGAGCTGAAGCTTTCTTT

abundance: many
len: 10
v_gene: TRBV29-1
j_gene: TRBJ2-3
d_gene: -
CDR3aa: CSVGSDTQYF
CDR3nt: TGCAGCGTTGGTTCAGATACGCAGTATTTT

abundance: many
len: 15
v_gene: TRBV7-9
j_gene: TRBJ2-5
d_gene: TRBD2
CDR3aa: CASSLPLAAQETQYF
CDR3nt: TGTGCCAGCAGCCTCCCACTAGCGGCACAAGAGACCCAGTACTTC

abundance: many
len: 14
v_gene: TRBV12-3/TRBV12-4
j_gene: TRBJ2-1
d_gene: TRBD2
CDR3aa: CASKPGAGGGEQFF
CDR3nt: TGTGCCAGCAAGCCTGGAGCGGGGGGAGGGGAGCAGTTCTTC